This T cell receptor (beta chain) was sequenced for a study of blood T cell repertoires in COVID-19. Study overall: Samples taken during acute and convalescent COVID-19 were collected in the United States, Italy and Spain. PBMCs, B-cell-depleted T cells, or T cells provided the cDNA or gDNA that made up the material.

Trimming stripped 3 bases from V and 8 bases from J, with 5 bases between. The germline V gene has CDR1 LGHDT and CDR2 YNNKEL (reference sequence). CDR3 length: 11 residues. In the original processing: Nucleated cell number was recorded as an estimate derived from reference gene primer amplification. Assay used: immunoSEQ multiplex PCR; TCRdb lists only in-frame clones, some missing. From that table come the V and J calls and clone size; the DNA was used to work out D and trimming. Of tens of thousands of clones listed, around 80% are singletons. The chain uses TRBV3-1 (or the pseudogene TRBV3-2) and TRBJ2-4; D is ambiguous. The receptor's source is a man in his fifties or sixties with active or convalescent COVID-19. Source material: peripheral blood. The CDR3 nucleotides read TGTGCCAGCAGCCAGTTAGACATTCAGTACTTC. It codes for CASSQLDIQYF.